A single sample gave rise to the 2 T cell receptor beta chains below, sequenced in a study of blood T cell repertoires in COVID-19. TCRdb's copy holds only in-frame clones and misses some; the assay was immunoSEQ multiplex PCR. The sample has approximately 93,000 clones; about 74% are singletons. The sequencing input was peripheral blood. The receptors derive from a man in his 70s with COVID-19, enrolled during active disease.

This chain uses TRBV7-9 with TRBJ2-1; 11 bases fit TRBD2. V dropped 5 bases and J dropped 1; count of bases not matched to a gene: 13. Looked up from germline, CDR1 is SEHNR and CDR2 is FQNEAQ (reference sequence). This CDR3 contains 19 residues. CDR3 in amino acids: CASSPKGLAELLSYNEQFF. The CDR3 DNA reads as TGTGCCAGCAGCCCTAAGGGACTAGCGGAGCTTCTTTCCTACAATGAGCAGTTCTTC.

The rearrangement joins TRBV2 to TRBJ2-2, with 8 bases lining up with TRBD1. This CDR3 is 16 amino acids long. Germline CDR1 reads SNHLY; CDR2 reads FYNNEI. V shed 10 bases and J 0 bases; nucleotides not matched to a gene: 10. The CDR3 region has the DNA TGTGCCAAATCGACAGGGGCAGCCCCGAACACCGGGGAGCTGTTTTTT. Translation: CAKSTGAAPNTGELFF. Based on the CDR3 plus reference TRBV2 and TRBJ2-2, the full variable domain is EPEVTQTPSHQVTQMGQEVILRCVPISNHLYFYWYRQILGQKVEFLVSFYNNEISEKSEIFDDQFSVERPDGSNFTLKIRSTKLEDSAMYFCAKSTGAAPNTGELFFGEGSRLTVL.